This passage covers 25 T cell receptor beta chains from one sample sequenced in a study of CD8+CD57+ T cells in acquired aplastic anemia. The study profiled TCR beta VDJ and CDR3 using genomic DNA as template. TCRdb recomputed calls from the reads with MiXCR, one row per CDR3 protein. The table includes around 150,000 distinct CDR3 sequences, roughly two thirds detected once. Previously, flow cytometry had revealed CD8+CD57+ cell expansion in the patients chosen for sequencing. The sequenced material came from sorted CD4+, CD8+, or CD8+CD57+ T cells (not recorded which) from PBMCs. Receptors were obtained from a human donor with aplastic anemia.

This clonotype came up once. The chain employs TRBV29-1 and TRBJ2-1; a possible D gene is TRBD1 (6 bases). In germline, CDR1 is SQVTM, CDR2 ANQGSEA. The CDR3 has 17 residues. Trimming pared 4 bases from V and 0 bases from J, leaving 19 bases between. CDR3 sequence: CSVVHGGGISSYNEQFF. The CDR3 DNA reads TGCAGCGTTGTCCATGGGGGCGGAATTAGCTCCTACAATGAGCAGTTCTTC.

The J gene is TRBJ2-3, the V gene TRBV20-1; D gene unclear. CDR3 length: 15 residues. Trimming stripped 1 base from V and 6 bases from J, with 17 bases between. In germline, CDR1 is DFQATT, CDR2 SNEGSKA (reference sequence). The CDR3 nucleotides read TGCAGTGCTAGAGTCCCACCCCCGCTGGCGGATACGCAGTATTTT. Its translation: CSARVPPPLADTQYF.

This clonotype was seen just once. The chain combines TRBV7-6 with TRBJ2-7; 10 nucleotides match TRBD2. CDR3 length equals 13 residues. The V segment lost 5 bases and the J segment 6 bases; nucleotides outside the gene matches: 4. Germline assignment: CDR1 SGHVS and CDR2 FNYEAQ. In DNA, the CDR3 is TGTGCCAGCAGCCCTAGCGGGAGTTCCGAGCAGTACTTC. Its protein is CASSPSGSSEQYF.

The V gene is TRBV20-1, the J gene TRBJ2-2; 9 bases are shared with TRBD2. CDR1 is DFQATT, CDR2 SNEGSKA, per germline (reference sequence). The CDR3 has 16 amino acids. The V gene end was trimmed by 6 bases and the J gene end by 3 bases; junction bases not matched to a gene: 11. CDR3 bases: TGCAGTGCCGGTCCCTATAGCGGGGGAGACACCGGGGAGCTGTTTTTT. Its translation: CSAGPYSGGDTGELFF.

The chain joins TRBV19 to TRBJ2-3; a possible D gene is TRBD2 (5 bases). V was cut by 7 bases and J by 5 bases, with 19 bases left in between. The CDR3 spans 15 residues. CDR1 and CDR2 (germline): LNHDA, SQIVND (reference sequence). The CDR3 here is CASTPPGLRGDTQYF. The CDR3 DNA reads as TGTGCCAGTACCCCCCCCGGACTTCGCGGAGATACGCAGTATTTT.

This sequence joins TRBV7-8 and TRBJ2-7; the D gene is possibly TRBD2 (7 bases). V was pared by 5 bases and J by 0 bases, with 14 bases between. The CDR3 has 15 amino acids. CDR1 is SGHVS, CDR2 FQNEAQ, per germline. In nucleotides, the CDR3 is TGTGCCAGCAGCCAACGGGGGGCAGGCTCCTACGAGCAGTACTTC. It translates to CASSQRGAGSYEQYF.

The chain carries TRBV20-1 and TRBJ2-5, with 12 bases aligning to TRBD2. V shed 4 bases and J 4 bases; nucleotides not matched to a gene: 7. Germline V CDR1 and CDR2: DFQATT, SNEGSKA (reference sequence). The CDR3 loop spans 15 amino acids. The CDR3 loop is CSAIASGGARETQYF. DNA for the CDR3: TGCAGTGCTATAGCTAGCGGGGGGGCGAGAGAGACCCAGTACTTC.

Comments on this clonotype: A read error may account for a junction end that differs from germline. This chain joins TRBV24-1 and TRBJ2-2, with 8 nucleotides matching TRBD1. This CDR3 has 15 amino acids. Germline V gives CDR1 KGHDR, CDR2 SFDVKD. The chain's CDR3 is CATSDLGTGTGELSF. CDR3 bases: TGTGCCACCAGTGATTTGGGGACAGGCACCGGGGAGCTGTCTTTT.

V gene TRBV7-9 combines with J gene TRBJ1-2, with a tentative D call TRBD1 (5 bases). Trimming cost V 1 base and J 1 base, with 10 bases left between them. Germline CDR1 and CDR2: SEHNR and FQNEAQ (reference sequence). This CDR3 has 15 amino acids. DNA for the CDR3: TGTGCCAGCAGCTTAGAGGCAGGGCTTAACTATGGCTACACCTTC. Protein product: CASSLEAGLNYGYTF. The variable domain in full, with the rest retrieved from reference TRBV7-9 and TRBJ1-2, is DTGVSQNPRHKITKRGQNVTFRCDPISEHNRLYWYRQTLGQGPEFLTYFQNEAQLEKSRLLSDRFSAERPKGSFSTLEIQRTEQGDSAMYLCASSLEAGLNYGYTFGSGTRLTVV.

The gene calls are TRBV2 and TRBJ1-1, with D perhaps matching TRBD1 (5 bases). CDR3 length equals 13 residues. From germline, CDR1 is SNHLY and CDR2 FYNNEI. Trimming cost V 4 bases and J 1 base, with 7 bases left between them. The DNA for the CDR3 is TGTGCCAGCAGTGTAGGGGCGAACACTGAAGCTTTCTTT. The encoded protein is CASSVGANTEAFF.

The CDR3 nucleotides read TGTGCCAGCAGGAGGACCTCTGGGCATGAAAAACTGTTTTTT. Residues: CASRRTSGHEKLFF. V and J are TRBV6-6 and TRBJ1-4; D gene uncertain. This CDR3 is built from 14 residues. V was clipped by 6 bases and J by 6 bases, with 14 bases between them. Germline-derived CDR1 and CDR2 are MNHNY and SVGAGI (reference sequence).

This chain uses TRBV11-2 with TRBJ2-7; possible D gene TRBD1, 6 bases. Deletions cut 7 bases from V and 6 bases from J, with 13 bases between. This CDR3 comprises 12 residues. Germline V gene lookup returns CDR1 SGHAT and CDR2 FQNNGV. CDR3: CASTSQGGEQYF. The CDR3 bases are TGTGCCAGCACTTCACAGGGCGGCGAGCAGTACTTC.

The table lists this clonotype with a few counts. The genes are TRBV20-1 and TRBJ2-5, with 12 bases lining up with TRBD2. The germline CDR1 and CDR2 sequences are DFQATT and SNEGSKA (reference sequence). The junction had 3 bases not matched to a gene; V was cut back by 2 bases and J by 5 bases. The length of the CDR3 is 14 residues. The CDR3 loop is CSARLAGGSETQYF. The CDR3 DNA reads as TGCAGTGCTAGACTAGCGGGAGGGTCTGAGACCCAGTACTTC.

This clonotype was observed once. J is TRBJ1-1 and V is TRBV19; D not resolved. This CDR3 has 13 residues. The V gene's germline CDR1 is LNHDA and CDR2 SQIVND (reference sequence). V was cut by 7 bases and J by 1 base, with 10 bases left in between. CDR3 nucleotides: TGTGCCAGTACCCAAAAGGGGAACACTGAAGCTTTCTTT. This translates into CASTQKGNTEAFF.

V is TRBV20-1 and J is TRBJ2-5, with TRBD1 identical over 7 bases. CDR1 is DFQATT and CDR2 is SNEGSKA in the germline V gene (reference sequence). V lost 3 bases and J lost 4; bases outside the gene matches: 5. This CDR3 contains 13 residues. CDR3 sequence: CSARGRGRETQYF. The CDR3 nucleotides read TGCAGTGCTAGGGGCAGGGGGAGAGAGACCCAGTACTTC.

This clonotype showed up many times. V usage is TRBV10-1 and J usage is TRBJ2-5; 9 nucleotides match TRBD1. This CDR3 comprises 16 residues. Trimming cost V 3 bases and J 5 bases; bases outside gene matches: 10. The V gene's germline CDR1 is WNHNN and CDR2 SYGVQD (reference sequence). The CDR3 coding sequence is TGCGCCAGCAGTGAAACGACAGGGGGGTTGCAGGAGACCCAGTACTTC. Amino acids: CASSETTGGLQETQYF.

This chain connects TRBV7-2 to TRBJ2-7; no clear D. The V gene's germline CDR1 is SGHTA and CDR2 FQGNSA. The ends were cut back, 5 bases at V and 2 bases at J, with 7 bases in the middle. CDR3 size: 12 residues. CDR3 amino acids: CASSHTAYEQYF. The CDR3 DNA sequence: TGTGCCAGCAGCCATACAGCCTACGAGCAGTACTTC.

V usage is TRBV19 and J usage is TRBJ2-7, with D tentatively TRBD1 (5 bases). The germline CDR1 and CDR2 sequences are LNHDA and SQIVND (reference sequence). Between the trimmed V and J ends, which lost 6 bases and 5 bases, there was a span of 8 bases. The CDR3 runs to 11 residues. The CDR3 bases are TGTGCCAGTAGCACAGGTAACGAGCAGTACTTC. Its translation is CASSTGNEQYF.

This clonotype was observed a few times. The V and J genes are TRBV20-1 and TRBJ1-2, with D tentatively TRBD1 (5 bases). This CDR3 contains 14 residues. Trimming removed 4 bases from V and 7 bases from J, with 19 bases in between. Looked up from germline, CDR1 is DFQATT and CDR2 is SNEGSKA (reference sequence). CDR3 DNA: TGCAGTGCTACGGGACGATTGACGAGTGGTGGCTACACCTTC. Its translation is CSATGRLTSGGYTF.

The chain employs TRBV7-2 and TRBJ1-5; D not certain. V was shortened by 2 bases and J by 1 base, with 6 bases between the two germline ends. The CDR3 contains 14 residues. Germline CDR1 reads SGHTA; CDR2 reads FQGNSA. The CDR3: CASSLKASNQPQHF. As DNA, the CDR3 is TGTGCCAGCAGCTTAAAAGCAAGCAATCAGCCCCAGCATTTT.

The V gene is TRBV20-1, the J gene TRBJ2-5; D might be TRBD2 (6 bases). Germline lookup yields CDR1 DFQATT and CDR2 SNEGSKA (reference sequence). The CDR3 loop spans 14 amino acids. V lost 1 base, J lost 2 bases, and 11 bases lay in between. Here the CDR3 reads CSARVGEEQETQYF. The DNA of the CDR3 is TGCAGTGCTAGAGTGGGGGAGGAACAAGAGACCCAGTACTTC.

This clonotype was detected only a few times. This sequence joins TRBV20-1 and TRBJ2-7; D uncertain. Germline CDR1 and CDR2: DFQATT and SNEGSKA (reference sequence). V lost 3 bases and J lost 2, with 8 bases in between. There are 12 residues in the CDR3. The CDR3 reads CSARENTYEQYF. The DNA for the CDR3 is TGCAGTGCTAGGGAGAATACCTACGAGCAGTACTTC.

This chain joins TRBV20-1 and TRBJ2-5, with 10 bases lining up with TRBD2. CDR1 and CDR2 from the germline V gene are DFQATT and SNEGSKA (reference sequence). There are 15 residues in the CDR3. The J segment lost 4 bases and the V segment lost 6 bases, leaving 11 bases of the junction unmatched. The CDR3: CSALRTSGGAETQYF. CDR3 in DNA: TGCAGTGCATTACGGACTAGCGGAGGGGCAGAGACCCAGTACTTC.

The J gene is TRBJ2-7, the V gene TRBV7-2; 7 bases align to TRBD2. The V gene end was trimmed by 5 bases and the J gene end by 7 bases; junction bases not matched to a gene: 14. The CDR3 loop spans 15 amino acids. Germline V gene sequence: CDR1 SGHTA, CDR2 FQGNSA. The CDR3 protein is CASSPVVRWGGEQYF. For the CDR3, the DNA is TGTGCCAGCAGCCCCGTGGTCAGGTGGGGGGGGGAGCAGTACTTC.

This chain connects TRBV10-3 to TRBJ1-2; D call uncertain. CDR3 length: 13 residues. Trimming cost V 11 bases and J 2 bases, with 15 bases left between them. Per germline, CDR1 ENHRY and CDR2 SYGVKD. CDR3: CAFRPGENYGYTF. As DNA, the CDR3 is TGTGCCTTCCGGCCGGGCGAAAACTATGGCTACACCTTC.